The entry below describes one TCR beta chain. The assay was immunoSEQ multiplex PCR, and TCRdb's table has in-frame clones only and misses some. This sample has a few hundred thousand clones, with 65% to 90% found just once. Germline lookup yields CDR1 LGHDT and CDR2 YNNKEL (reference sequence). V lost 2 bases, J lost 3 bases, and 16 bases lay in between. This CDR3 is 16 amino acids long. This sample was included in a study of blood T cell repertoires in COVID-19. The TCR sequence derives from a man in his forties who had recovered from COVID-19. The sample consisted of PBMCs or T cells enriched from blood (not recorded which). The chain carries TRBV3-1 (or the pseudogene TRBV3-2) and TRBJ2-5; D is unclear. CDR3: CASSQPDGSEEETQYF. The CDR3 coding sequence is TGTGCCAGCAGCCAACCCGATGGGTCAGAGGAAGAGACCCAGTACTTC.